These 22 T cell receptor beta chains came from one sample sequenced in a study of radiation and T cells in renal cell carcinoma. Clones were read by immunoSEQ multiplex PCR, and TCRdb kept only the in-frame ones, dropping some. Found here are roughly 140,000 clones, around 90% of them singletons; the top ten hold approximately 13%. Time point specified: blood 2 weeks post-SBRT. As for treatment: 15 Gy SBRT to primary tumor, nephrectomy 4 weeks later. The sample consisted of blood, taken from a patient whose treatment included radiotherapy and nephrectomy. The receptors were sampled from a woman in her forties or fifties with renal cell carcinoma.

The J gene is TRBJ2-2, the V gene TRBV19; D could derive from TRBD1 or TRBD2 (5 bases each). CDR3 size: 14 residues. In germline, CDR1 is LNHDA, CDR2 SQIVND (reference sequence). Trimming shortened V by 10 bases and J by 0 bases, and 12 bases separated the two germline ends. DNA of the CDR3: TGTGCCACCCGAGGGACGGCGAACACCGGGGAGCTGTTTTTT. This translates into CATRGTANTGELFF.

This chain links TRBV4-2 with TRBJ1-2; D is perhaps TRBD1 (5 bases). V lost 1 base, J lost 4 bases, and 16 bases lay in between. The germline V gene encodes CDR1 LGHNA and CDR2 YNFKEQ. This CDR3 contains 16 residues. The CDR3 loop is CASSQGGGHNPYGYTF. In DNA form, the CDR3 reads TGTGCCAGCAGCCAAGGGGGGGGTCACAACCCCTATGGCTACACCTTC.

The chain combines TRBV2 with TRBJ1-6; D not certain. Trimming cost V 0 bases and J 0 bases, with 9 bases left between them. Per germline, CDR1 SNHLY and CDR2 FYNNEI. The CDR3 spans 17 residues. The CDR3 region has the DNA TGTGCCAGCAGTGAAGCGCTTGAAAGCTCCTATAATTCACCCCTCCACTTT. This gives the protein CASSEALESSYNSPLHF.

The chain links TRBV6-1 to TRBJ2-5; D is ambiguous. The CDR3 is 14 residues long. CDR1 and CDR2 (germline): MNHNS, SASEGT. Trimming cost V 2 bases and J 2 bases, with 9 bases left between them. For the CDR3, the DNA is TGTGCCAGCAGTGAAATACGCCTACAAGAGACCCAGTACTTC. It codes for CASSEIRLQETQYF.

This rearrangement joins TRBV4-1 to TRBJ2-3; 13 bases are shared with TRBD2. Germline CDR1 is MGHRA and CDR2 is YSYEKL. The CDR3 loop spans 18 amino acids. Losses at the gene ends were 4 bases for V and 2 bases for J; bases not matched to a gene: 9. The CDR3 protein is CASSLGLAGRTSTDTQYF. Here the CDR3 DNA reads TGCGCCAGCAGCCTGGGACTAGCGGGGCGAACCTCCACAGATACGCAGTATTTT.

V is TRBV5-6 and J is TRBJ2-5; D not certain. Germline V gene sequence: CDR1 SGHDT, CDR2 YYEEEE. CDR3 length: 14 residues. Trimming removed 0 bases from V and 7 bases from J, with 13 bases in between. The CDR3 loop is CASSLAEGVGTQYF. In DNA, the CDR3 is TGTGCCAGCAGCTTGGCCGAAGGAGTTGGGACCCAGTACTTC.

The DNA of the CDR3 is TGCGCCAGCATGCTAAGCGGGGATACTAATGAGCAGTTCTTC. The encoded protein is CASMLSGDTNEQFF. The rearrangement joins TRBV10-2 to TRBJ2-1, with TRBD2 matching over 7 bases. CDR1 is WSHSY and CDR2 is SAAADI in the germline V gene. The CDR3 extends over 14 amino acids. The V segment lost 7 bases and the J segment 7 bases; nucleotides outside the gene matches: 10.

V and J are TRBV19 and TRBJ1-5; D possibly corresponds to TRBD1 (6 bases). Germline CDR1 LNHDA, CDR2 SQIVND (reference sequence). Trimming took off 4 bases at V and 15 bases at J, with 16 bases between the two ends. The CDR3 length is 12 residues. The CDR3 loop is CASSTGTGAAHF. In DNA form, the CDR3 reads TGTGCCAGTAGTACAGGGACGGGGGCTGCGCATTTT.

CDR3 nucleotide sequence: TGTGCCAGCAAACAGCGGGGGGGCAGGGACACCGGGGAGCTGTTTTTT. Translated, it gives CASKQRGGRDTGELFF. The V and J genes are TRBV7-2 and TRBJ2-2, with 10 nucleotides matching TRBD2. CDR1 is SGHTA and CDR2 is FQGNSA in the germline V gene. The V and J ends lost 7 bases and 3 bases, in that order; junction bases with no gene match: 8. The CDR3 spans 16 residues. Together with reference TRBV7-2 and TRBJ2-2, the CDR3 gives the full variable domain: GAGVSQSPSNKVTEKGKDVELRCDPISGHTALYWYRQSLGQGLEFLIYFQGNSAPDKSGLPSDRFSAERTGGSVSTLTIQRTQQEDSAVYLCASKQRGGRDTGELFFGEGSRLTVL.

The chain is built from TRBV13 and TRBJ1-2; 7 nucleotides align to TRBD1. The germline V gene has CDR1 PRHDT and CDR2 FYEKMQ (reference sequence). V was clipped by 6 bases and J by 5 bases; unmatched bases: 15. This CDR3 region has 16 residues. Here the CDR3 reads CASSTISGTVEYGYTF. In nucleotides, the CDR3 is TGTGCCAGCAGTACAATATCCGGGACAGTAGAATATGGCTACACCTTC.

This sequence joins TRBV30 and TRBJ1-1, with D uncertain. Trimming left V 2 bases short and J 3 bases short, with 10 bases between. Germline CDR1 and CDR2: GTSNPN and SVGIG (reference sequence). There are 13 residues in the CDR3. The CDR3 coding sequence is TGTGCCTGGAGTCCTTCACGGTACACTGAAGCTTTCTTT. The encoded protein is CAWSPSRYTEAFF.

V usage is TRBV9 and J usage is TRBJ1-6, with 9 bases fitting TRBD1. Trimming at V came to 2 bases and at J to 7 bases, leaving 1 base not matched to a gene. The CDR3 length is 14 residues. The V gene's germline CDR1 is SGDLS and CDR2 YYNGEE. In DNA form, the CDR3 reads TGTGCCAGCAGCGTGACAGGGGGGAATTCACCCCTCCACTTT. It is translated as CASSVTGGNSPLHF.

The V call is TRBV5-1, the J call TRBJ1-1; D is possibly TRBD1 (5 bases). Germline V CDR1 and CDR2: SGHRS, YFSETQ. V dropped 4 bases and J dropped 1 base, with 8 bases sitting between them. The CDR3 sequence is 13 residues long. This chain's CDR3 is CASSLTENTEAFF. The CDR3, as DNA: TGCGCCAGCAGCCTGACAGAGAACACTGAAGCTTTCTTT.

The chain combines TRBV6-6 with TRBJ2-5; possible D gene TRBD1, 6 bases. Germline CDR1 reads MNHNY; CDR2 reads SVGAGI (reference sequence). The CDR3 sequence is 15 residues long. V shed 2 bases and J shed 0 bases, with 10 bases lying between them. The CDR3 nucleotides read TGTGCCAGCAGTTACGGACAGACGTACCAAGAGACCCAGTACTTC. This codes for CASSYGQTYQETQYF.

The gene calls are TRBV9 and TRBJ2-6, with a tentative D call TRBD2 (6 bases). CDR3 length: 16 amino acids. Looked up from germline, CDR1 is SGDLS and CDR2 is YYNGEE. V was pared by 4 bases and J by 1 base, with 12 bases between. The CDR3 spells CASSLSAGSGANVLTF. CDR3 nucleotides: TGTGCCAGCAGCCTATCCGCGGGATCTGGGGCCAACGTCCTGACTTTC.

This clone has more than one count but fewer than ten. The chain has TRBV11-3 and TRBJ2-2; 8 bases are shared with TRBD1. V gave up 5 bases and J gave up 5 bases; unmatched junction bases: 4. Germline V lookup: CDR1 SGHNT, CDR2 YENEEA. This CDR3 region has 14 residues. For the CDR3, the DNA is TGTGCCAGCAGCGGACAGGGTCTTACCGGGGAGCTGTTTTTT. Encoded protein: CASSGQGLTGELFF.

V gene TRBV4-3 combines with J gene TRBJ2-2; 10 nucleotides line up with TRBD2. V lost 4 bases to trimming and J lost 5 bases; unmatched junction nucleotides: 10. CDR1 LGHNA and CDR2 YSLEER come from the germline V gene. CDR3 length: 17 amino acids. The CDR3 DNA follows: TGCGCCAGCAGCCCTCAGCGGGGGGGCATGGGGACCGGGGAGCTGTTTTTT. Translated, it gives CASSPQRGGMGTGELFF.

V is TRBV5-8 and J is TRBJ2-7, with D possibly TRBD1 on 5 matching bases. The V gene lost 5 bases and the J gene lost 0 bases, with 6 bases spanning the gap. The CDR3 is 12 amino acids. Germline loops: CDR1 SGHTS, CDR2 YDEGEE. The CDR3 DNA reads as TGTGCCAGCAGGACAGTCTCCTACGAGCAGTACTTC. Translation gives CASRTVSYEQYF.

With respect to this clone: This sample includes further DNA sequences coding for the same CDR3. The chain is built from TRBV7-9 and TRBJ2-7; no clear D. The germline V gene has CDR1 SEHNR and CDR2 FQNEAQ (reference sequence). The CDR3 loop spans 11 amino acids. The germline V and J ends were trimmed by 5 bases and 3 bases, with 5 bases remaining between them. The CDR3 DNA reads as TGTGCCAGCAGCCTCAGCTACGAGCAGTACTTC. It is translated as CASSLSYEQYF. Together with reference TRBV7-9 and TRBJ2-7, the CDR3 gives the full variable domain: DTGVSQNPRHKITKRGQNVTFRCDPISEHNRLYWYRQTLGQGPEFLTYFQNEAQLEKSRLLSDRFSAERPKGSFSTLEIQRTEQGDSAMYLCASSLSYEQYFGPGTRLTVT.

This chain uses TRBV5-1 with TRBJ2-1, with 11 bases that match TRBD1. Germline CDR1 reads SGHRS; CDR2 reads YFSETQ. With V trimmed by 3 bases and J by 6 bases, 8 bases remained unmatched. CDR3 length: 16 residues. Written as DNA, the CDR3 is TGCGCCAGCAGCTCCCGATCCGGGACAGGGGGCAATGAGCAGTTCTTC. It translates to CASSSRSGTGGNEQFF.

V is TRBV19 and J is TRBJ2-1; TRBD1 matches 7 bases. The V gene end was trimmed by 4 bases and the J gene end by 7 bases; junction bases not matched to a gene: 7. Germline CDR1 reads LNHDA; CDR2 reads SQIVND (reference sequence). The CDR3 is 14 amino acids. The CDR3 nucleotides read TGTGCCAGTAGTACTCCGGACAGGAGGAATGAGCAGTTCTTC. Translation gives CASSTPDRRNEQFF.

The genes are TRBV5-1 and TRBJ1-3; no clear D gene. The CDR3 sequence is 16 residues long. Deletions cut 1 base from V and 0 bases from J, with 11 bases between. Germline lookup yields CDR1 SGHRS and CDR2 YFSETQ. In nucleotides, the CDR3 is TGCGCCAGCAGCTTGCGGGTCGGCACCTCTGGAAACACCATATATTTT. The encoded protein is CASSLRVGTSGNTIYF.